The 5 T cell receptor beta chains listed next were all sequenced from one sample in a study of cytomegalovirus exposure and HLA in healthy donors. PCR primers comprised 60 Vbeta and 13 Jbeta primers. The assay was immunoSEQ multiplex PCR, and TCRdb's table has in-frame clones only and misses some. Of more than 65,000 clones in the sample, around 78% were seen once. Sequencing used PBMCs. The receptors here all came from a man aged 18 to 35 in good health and CMV-seropositive.

This clone was seen more than once but under ten times. The chain has TRBV19 and TRBJ2-7; 7 bases are shared with TRBD1. The CDR3 is made up of 12 amino acids. The germline V gene encodes CDR1 LNHDA and CDR2 SQIVND (reference sequence). The ends lost 6 bases at V and 6 bases at J; junction bases unmatched: 5. CDR3 coding DNA: TGTGCCAGTAGCCAGGGGGTCGGCGAGCAGTACTTC. Residues: CASSQGVGEQYF.

This clone was counted a few times. The J gene is TRBJ2-2, the V gene TRBV10-1, with 9 bases that match TRBD2. The germline V gene encodes CDR1 WNHNN and CDR2 SYGVQD (reference sequence). There are 14 residues in the CDR3. V shed 6 bases, J shed 8 bases, and the junction held 7 bases outside the gene matches. The CDR3 loop is CASSPHSGRGELFF. DNA for the CDR3: TGCGCCAGCAGCCCCCATAGCGGGAGAGGGGAGCTGTTTTTT.

V gene TRBV29-1 combines with J gene TRBJ2-7; 10 bases line up with TRBD2. Germline lookup yields CDR1 SQVTM and CDR2 ANQGSEA. CDR3 length equals 18 residues. The trim removed 7 bases at V and 5 bases at J, leaving 23 bases unmatched. The DNA for the CDR3 is TGCAGCGCCGCGAAAGGATTACCTCTAGCGGGAGTTGGCGACGAGCAGTACTTC. Residues: CSAAKGLPLAGVGDEQYF.

As regards this clone: Different DNA sequences within this sample yield the same CDR3. The rearrangement uses TRBV28 and TRBJ1-2; 8 bases fit TRBD1. This CDR3 has 15 amino acids. Germline CDR1 reads MDHEN; CDR2 reads SYDVKM. Trimming cost V 5 bases and J 1 base; bases outside gene matches: 6. The CDR3: CASSPETGGNYGYTF. CDR3 sequence (DNA): TGTGCCAGCAGTCCCGAAACAGGGGGTAACTATGGCTACACCTTC.

In its sample, this clone was seen a few times. The chain carries TRBV5-1 and TRBJ1-4; TRBD1 agrees at 10 bases. The V gene end was trimmed by 4 bases and the J gene end by 8 bases; junction bases not matched to a gene: 8. Germline V gene sequence: CDR1 SGHRS, CDR2 YFSETQ. CDR3 size: 15 residues. CDR3 loop: CASSGAGTGVEKLFF. CDR3 sequence (DNA): TGCGCCAGCAGCGGGGCCGGGACAGGGGTGGAAAAACTGTTTTTT.